This entry features one TCR beta chain sequence. Method: immunoSEQ multiplex PCR; TCRdb's copy keeps in-frame clones and lacks some. Of about 64,000 clones in the sample, about nine tenths were seen once. These data come from a study of blood T cell repertoires in COVID-19. This CDR3 spans 17 amino acids. Looked up from germline, CDR1 is WNHNN and CDR2 is SYGVQD (reference sequence). V trimming: 6 bases; J trimming: 4 bases; junction bases outside the gene matches: 12. The chain joins TRBV10-1 to TRBJ2-1, with TRBD1 identical over 10 bases. Sequenced input: peripheral blood. The origin of this receptor is a man aged 45-65 years with active COVID-19. CDR3 amino acids: CASSGDRGIGVYNEQFF. The CDR3 DNA reads as TGCGCCAGCAGCGGGGACAGGGGTATTGGGGTATACAATGAGCAGTTCTTC.